The next 28 T cell receptor beta chains were all read from a single sample in a study of identical twins. Each CDR3 protein gets one entry after TCRdb re-called the 5' RACE reads with MiXCR. Found here are under 900,000 distinct CDR3 sequences, approximately 18% of them singletons; the top ten hold less than 15%. The sample also formed part of further work on T cells expressing NK-cell markers.

The source material was PBMCs. The receptors here all came from a woman younger than 35 in good health.

The CDR3: CSVGHGRETQYF. The CDR3 DNA is TGCAGCGTTGGACATGGTAGAGAGACCCAGTACTTC. The rearrangement joins TRBV29-1 to TRBJ2-5; no reliable D call. Between the trimmed V and J ends, which lost 4 bases and 4 bases, there was a span of 10 bases. The CDR3 is made up of 12 amino acids. Per germline, CDR1 SQVTM and CDR2 ANQGSEA. Combining the CDR3 with reference TRBV29-1 and TRBJ2-5 gives the whole variable domain SAVISQKPSRDICQRGTSLTIQCQVDSQVTMMFWYRQQPGQSLTLIATANQGSEATYESGFVIDKFPISRPNLTFSTLTVSNMSPEDSSIYLCSVGHGRETQYFGPGTRLLVL.

This clonotype has only a few counts. V usage is TRBV7-2 and J usage is TRBJ1-4; D not certain. Trimming took off 1 base at V and 5 bases at J, with 8 bases between the two ends. Germline lookup yields CDR1 SGHTA and CDR2 FQGNSA. CDR3 length: 14 amino acids. CDR3 DNA: TGTGCCAGCAGCTTAGTTCCAGTGAATGAAAAACTGTTTTTT. Translated: CASSLVPVNEKLFF.

This clonotype was recorded a few times. The chain carries TRBV10-3 and TRBJ1-2; the match to TRBD1 covers 7 bases. With 10 bases clipped from V and 13 bases from J, the junction kept 30 bases outside the gene matches. The CDR3 covers 17 residues. CDR1 and CDR2 from the germline V gene are ENHRY and SYGVKD. DNA for the CDR3: TGTGCCACCCTAGAAGGGGGCGGGGGCAGTGGACAATTGGGTAGCACCTTC. As protein: CATLEGGGGSGQLGSTF.

The chain employs TRBV20-1 and TRBJ2-1; 10 nucleotides match TRBD2. V shed 2 bases and J 4 bases; nucleotides not matched to a gene: 5. CDR1 DFQATT and CDR2 SNEGSKA come from the germline V gene (reference sequence). The CDR3 spans 15 residues. The CDR3: CSARWLAGAYNEQFF. The CDR3 bases are TGCAGTGCTAGATGGCTAGCGGGAGCATACAATGAGCAGTTCTTC.

This chain uses TRBV6-5 with TRBJ2-5; possibly TRBD2 for D (5 bases). V was shortened by 2 bases and J by 2 bases, with 15 bases between the two germline ends. The CDR3 runs to 16 residues. CDR1 MNHEY and CDR2 SVGAGI come from the germline V gene. In DNA, the CDR3 is TGTGCCAGCAGTTACCAACCCAGGACGGGGCAAGAGACCCAGTACTTC. It codes for CASSYQPRTGQETQYF.

The J gene is TRBJ1-1, the V gene TRBV12-3 or TRBV12-4; 7 bases are shared with TRBD1. The CDR3 consists of 14 residues. Trimming took 3 bases from V and 4 from J; bases not matched to a gene: 5. CDR3 sequence reads: CASSFWSGGTEAFF. The CDR3 DNA is TGTGCCAGCAGTTTTTGGTCAGGGGGCACTGAAGCTTTCTTT.

The rearrangement links TRBV5-4 to TRBJ2-1; D gene uncertain. V dropped 1 base and J dropped 6 bases, with 11 bases sitting between them. Germline values: CDR1 SGHNT, CDR2 YYREEE (reference sequence). The CDR3 spans 14 residues. CDR3 nucleotide sequence: TGTGCCAGCAGCTTGACGCACCGTAGCAATGAGCAGTTCTTC. Residues: CASSLTHRSNEQFF.

The table lists this clonotype with a few counts. The gene calls are TRBV10-2 and TRBJ2-2, with D possibly being TRBD2 (7 bases). CDR1 and CDR2 (germline): WSHSY, SAAADI. The CDR3 has 17 residues. Trimming cost V 6 bases and J 5 bases, with 22 bases left between them. The CDR3 here is CASRRGTSRSVTGELFF. CDR3 nucleotide sequence: TGCGCCAGCAGGCGGGGGACATCGAGAAGCGTGACCGGGGAGCTGTTTTTT.

The V call is TRBV5-1, the J call TRBJ2-4; D call uncertain. CDR1 and CDR2 (germline): SGHRS, YFSETQ. The V gene lost 0 bases and the J gene lost 5 bases, with 6 bases spanning the gap. The length of the CDR3 is 13 residues. CDR3 residues: CASSLERQNIQYF. CDR3 in DNA: TGCGCCAGCAGCTTGGAAAGGCAAAACATTCAGTACTTC.

A word on this clonotype: This clone may be a read error of a much larger clone one base away. This rearrangement joins TRBV6-5 to TRBJ2-1; 10 bases align to TRBD2. The CDR3 loop spans 14 amino acids. V shed 4 bases and J 5 bases; nucleotides not matched to a gene: 2. CDR1 is MNHEY, CDR2 SVGAGI, per germline. The CDR3 reads CASSLLAGHNEQFF. Written as DNA, the CDR3 is TGTGCCAGCAGTTTACTAGCGGGGCACAATGAGCAGTTCTTC.

This chain joins TRBV14 and TRBJ1-6, with TRBD1 as a possible D gene (5 bases). The CDR3 has 14 residues. With 11 bases removed from V and 10 bases from J, the gap between germline ends came to 21 bases. Germline CDR1 SGHDN, CDR2 FVKESK. The CDR3, as DNA: TGTGCCCCGGGCCGGGGCGAATGGGGATCACCCCTCCACTTT. This sequence encodes CAPGRGEWGSPLHF.

The rearrangement links TRBV20-1 to TRBJ1-1; 7 bases are shared with TRBD1. The V gene's germline CDR1 is DFQATT and CDR2 SNEGSKA (reference sequence). The V and J ends lost 6 bases and 4 bases, in that order; junction bases with no gene match: 8. The CDR3 covers 13 residues. CDR3 sequence (DNA): TGCAGTGCAGATGACAGGGCTGGCACTGAAGCTTTCTTT. This gives the protein CSADDRAGTEAFF.

The rearrangement joins TRBV29-1 to TRBJ2-5; 7 positions match TRBD1. The CDR3 extends over 16 amino acids. Germline CDR1 SQVTM, CDR2 ANQGSEA. J gave up 3 bases and V 7 bases, and 17 bases lay outside the gene matches. The CDR3 protein is CSAIPGTELWKETQYF. The CDR3, as DNA: TGCAGCGCTATCCCCGGGACAGAACTTTGGAAAGAGACCCAGTACTTC. The whole variable domain, remainder taken from reference TRBV29-1 and TRBJ2-5, is SAVISQKPSRDICQRGTSLTIQCQVDSQVTMMFWYRQQPGQSLTLIATANQGSEATYESGFVIDKFPISRPNLTFSTLTVSNMSPEDSSIYLCSAIPGTELWKETQYFGPGTRLLVL.

J is TRBJ1-5 and V is TRBV6-1; TRBD1 is a possible D gene (5 bases). This CDR3 is 14 amino acids long. CDR1 and CDR2 (germline): MNHNS, SASEGT. V was shortened by 6 bases and J by 3 bases, with 12 bases between the two germline ends. The CDR3 is CASSAGRPNQPQHF. The CDR3, as DNA: TGTGCCAGCAGCGCGGGACGGCCCAATCAGCCCCAGCATTTT.

This clonotype was detected a few times. CDR3 residues: CASSFSGGDREYF. The CDR3 DNA follows: TGTGCCAGCAGCTTCAGCGGGGGGGACAGGGAGTACTTC. The chain carries TRBV7-9 and TRBJ2-7, with a tentative D call TRBD2 (10 bases). The length of the CDR3 is 13 residues. From germline, CDR1 is SEHNR and CDR2 FQNEAQ (reference sequence). Trimming pared 3 bases from V and 11 bases from J, leaving 17 bases between.

The rearrangement links TRBV9 to TRBJ2-3; TRBD1 might be the D (5 bases). The CDR3 covers 14 residues. Between the trimmed V and J ends, which lost 2 bases and 0 bases, there was a span of 7 bases. The germline CDR1 and CDR2 sequences are SGDLS and YYNGEE. CDR3 residues: CASSVKGSTDTQYF. CDR3 sequence (DNA): TGTGCCAGCAGCGTTAAGGGGAGCACAGATACGCAGTATTTT.

This clonotype turned up a few times. Mismatch with germline at one junction end may stem from a read error. The chain uses TRBV12-3 or TRBV12-4 and TRBJ2-2; D may be TRBD2 (5 bases). This CDR3 contains 15 residues. In DNA, the CDR3 is TGTGCCAGCACCCCTCCTAGATCGAGTCCCGGGGAGCTCTTTTTT. Translated, it gives CASTPPRSSPGELFF.

This clonotype turned up a few times. The chain is built from TRBV6-1 and TRBJ2-7; TRBD1 might be the D (6 bases). This CDR3 region has 14 residues. Trimming pared 3 bases from V and 2 bases from J, leaving 11 bases between. The V gene's germline CDR1 is MNHNS and CDR2 SASEGT. This chain's CDR3 is CASSDRQGPYEQYF. The CDR3 DNA reads as TGTGCCAGCAGTGACCGCCAGGGGCCCTACGAGCAGTACTTC.

The V call is TRBV12-3 or TRBV12-4, the J call TRBJ2-1, with D unclear. The length of the CDR3 is 19 residues. The CDR3 DNA reads as TGTACCTGCAGTTGGCTGATTGAGATAGCCCCTAGCTCCTACAATGAGCAGTTCTTC. This gives the protein CTCSWLIEIAPSSYNEQFF.

J is TRBJ2-4 and V is TRBV10-3; D might be TRBD1 or TRBD2, each matching 6 bases. V was trimmed by 0 bases and J by 5 bases, leaving 14 bases between them. Germline V gene sequence: CDR1 ENHRY, CDR2 SYGVKD. CDR3 length equals 16 residues. The CDR3 DNA is TGTGCCATCAGTGAGTCGAGTGGGGGGCGAGAAAACATTCAGTACTTC. It specifies CAISESSGGRENIQYF.

The chain uses TRBV2 and TRBJ2-1; 10 bases fit TRBD2. The CDR3 covers 17 residues. V was pared by 4 bases and J by 8 bases, with 14 bases of the junction left unmatched. From germline, CDR1 is SNHLY and CDR2 FYNNEI. The CDR3: CASSVGPSGSVGDEQFF. The CDR3 nucleotides read TGTGCCAGCAGTGTAGGTCCTAGCGGGAGCGTCGGCGATGAGCAGTTCTTC.

The chain recombines TRBV6-1 with TRBJ2-2; the match to TRBD2 covers 12 bases. V lost 8 bases to trimming and J lost 10 bases; unmatched junction nucleotides: 11. CDR1 is MNHNS, CDR2 SASEGT, per germline. This CDR3 region has 15 residues. This chain's CDR3 is CASARSSGGAEELFF. For the CDR3, the DNA is TGTGCCAGCGCAAGATCTAGCGGGGGGGCTGAGGAGCTGTTTTTT.

J is TRBJ2-2 and V is TRBV6-5; the match to TRBD2 covers 10 bases. The germline CDR1 and CDR2 sequences are MNHEY and SVGAGI. The CDR3 extends over 17 amino acids. Trimming at V came to 4 bases and at J to 1 base, leaving 6 bases not matched to a gene. The CDR3 sequence is CASSLYGTSENTGELFF. CDR3 coding DNA: TGTGCCAGCAGTTTGTACGGGACTAGCGAGAACACCGGGGAGCTGTTTTTT.

The sample holds a few counts of this clonotype. The J gene is TRBJ1-5, the V gene TRBV12-3 or TRBV12-4; 9 positions match TRBD1. This CDR3 spans 14 amino acids. After removal of 4 bases from V and 5 bases from J, the junction contained 3 bases not matched to a gene. The chain's CDR3 is CASSSGQGHQPQHF. CDR3 sequence (DNA): TGTGCCAGCAGTTCGGGACAGGGACATCAGCCCCAGCATTTT.

The rearrangement joins TRBV3-1 to TRBJ2-7; possibly TRBD1 for D (5 bases). V was trimmed by 4 bases and J by 13 bases, leaving 20 bases between them. The CDR3 contains 13 residues. In germline, CDR1 is LGHDT, CDR2 YNNKEL (reference sequence). CDR3 amino acids: CASSLGLGDSRYF. In nucleotides, the CDR3 is TGTGCCAGCAGCCTGGGGTTAGGAGACAGCCGTTACTTC.

CDR3 nucleotides: TGTGCCAGCAGTCTGCCCGGGAGGAACAATGAGCAGTTCTTC. Residues: CASSLPGRNNEQFF. The rearrangement uses TRBV12-3 or TRBV12-4 and TRBJ2-1; 7 bases are shared with TRBD2. The CDR3 length is 14 residues. Unmatched junction bases numbered 6, after V lost 5 bases and J lost 5 bases.

The J gene is TRBJ2-4, the V gene TRBV7-6; 12 nucleotides agree with TRBD2. This CDR3 region has 17 residues. The germline gives CDR1 SGHVS, CDR2 FNYEAQ. The trim removed 5 bases at V and 12 bases at J, leaving 17 bases unmatched. Here the CDR3 reads CASSPSQASGGAQDQYF. The CDR3 DNA follows: TGTGCCAGCAGCCCTAGTCAGGCTAGCGGGGGGGCCCAGGATCAGTACTTC.

This clonotype was seen a few times. This chain links TRBV5-1 with TRBJ2-3; D unclear. V dropped 5 bases and J dropped 0 bases, with 10 bases sitting between them. Looked up from germline, CDR1 is SGHRS and CDR2 is YFSETQ. The CDR3 runs 14 residues. The CDR3, as DNA: TGCGCCAGCAGTTCTGGAGCTAGCACAGATACGCAGTATTTT. Its translation is CASSSGASTDTQYF.